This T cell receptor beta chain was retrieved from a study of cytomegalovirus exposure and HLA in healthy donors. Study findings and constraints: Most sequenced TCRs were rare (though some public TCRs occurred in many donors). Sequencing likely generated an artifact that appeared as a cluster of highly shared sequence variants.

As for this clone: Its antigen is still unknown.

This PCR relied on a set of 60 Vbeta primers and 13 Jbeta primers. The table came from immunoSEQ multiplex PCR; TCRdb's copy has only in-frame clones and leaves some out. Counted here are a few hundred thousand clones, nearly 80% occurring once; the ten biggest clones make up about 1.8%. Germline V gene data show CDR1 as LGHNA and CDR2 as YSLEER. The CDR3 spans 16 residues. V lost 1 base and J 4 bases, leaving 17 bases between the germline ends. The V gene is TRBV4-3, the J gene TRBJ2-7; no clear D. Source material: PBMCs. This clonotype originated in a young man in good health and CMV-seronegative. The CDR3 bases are TGCGCCAGCAGCCAAGGTCCCAAAGGCCGGCGGTACGAGCAGTACTTC. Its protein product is CASSQGPKGRRYEQYF.